This T cell receptor (beta chain) originates from a study of shared clonotypes between healthy human individuals. J gave up 2 bases and V 1 base, and 7 bases lay outside the gene matches. The CDR3 is 16 amino acids. The germline V gene encodes CDR1 SGHRS and CDR2 YFSETQ. Note on this clone: Antigen: not known.

All donors qualified as healthy HIV-negative adults and had experienced no recent acute infections or vaccinations. For sorted subsets, about 200 ng DNA per replicate equaled around 28,000 T cell genomes. Sequencing used immunoSEQ multiplex PCR; TCRdb keeps in-frame clones, though not all of them. The sample has over a million clones; about 80% are singletons. Study-wide findings and caveats: Several donors shared 4.5% to 6.5% of their naive CD4 clonotypes. Among the subsets, naive ones generally showed larger estimated richness than memory ones.

The receptor's source is a young man in good health. This chain connects TRBV5-1 to TRBJ2-5, with TRBD2 matching 8 bases. Sequenced material: memory CD4+ T cells sorted from blood. Subset denoted: CD45RA-negative fraction. The CDR3 DNA reads TGCGCCAGCAGCTTGTCGAGCGGGGGTCCTCAAGAGACCCAGTACTTC. Translated, it gives CASSLSSGGPQETQYF.